These 5 T cell receptor beta chains were all obtained from the same sample, sequenced in a study of beta chain features in type 1 diabetes. The authors reverse transcribed all of the isolated RNA, so sequencing captured expressed TCRB transcripts. Sequencing was performed with immunoSEQ multiplex PCR; in TCRdb, only in-frame clones are kept and a portion is missing. This table holds hundreds of thousands of clones, 15% to 20% found once. Sequenced material: naive CD4+ T cells from blood. Receptor source: a woman younger than 35 in good health.

The chain combines TRBV29-1 with TRBJ2-5; TRBD2 might be the D (6 bases). Trimming removed 4 bases at V and 7 bases at J, with 16 bases between. There are 13 residues in the CDR3. Germline V gives CDR1 SQVTM, CDR2 ANQGSEA. The CDR3 bases are TGCAGCGTTGGGGGGAGGAGCACGGCGACCCAGTACTTC. Its protein product is CSVGGRSTATQYF.

The chain couples TRBV19 to TRBJ1-1, with a tentative D call TRBD1 (5 bases). Germline V CDR1 and CDR2: LNHDA, SQIVND (reference sequence). There are 14 residues in the CDR3. Trimming stripped 6 bases from V and 0 bases from J, with 11 bases between. CDR3 in DNA: TGTGCCAGTAGGGGGTCGGGACTGAACACTGAAGCTTTCTTT. Amino acids: CASRGSGLNTEAFF.

Comment on this clone: This same CDR3 is encoded by further DNA sequences in the sample. The chain joins TRBV7-3 to TRBJ2-1; 8 nucleotides agree with TRBD2. With V trimmed by 5 bases and J by 0 bases, 3 bases remained unmatched. The CDR3 extends over 15 amino acids. Germline lookup yields CDR1 SGHTA and CDR2 FQGTGA. DNA of the CDR3: TGTGCCAGCAGCCCGAGCGGGAGCTCCTACAATGAGCAGTTCTTC. This encodes CASSPSGSSYNEQFF.

The chain carries TRBV4-1 and TRBJ2-7; TRBD2 matches at 7 bases. The germline V gene encodes CDR1 MGHRA and CDR2 YSYEKL. The CDR3 consists of 15 residues. V shed 0 bases, J shed 2 bases, and the junction held 4 bases outside the gene matches. CDR3 sequence: CASSQDNRGAYEQYF. The CDR3 nucleotides read TGCGCCAGCAGCCAAGATAACCGGGGGGCCTACGAGCAGTACTTC.

This clone has more than one count but fewer than ten. The V gene is TRBV5-6, the J gene TRBJ2-5; a weak D match, TRBD1 (6 bases). Germline CDR1 reads SGHDT; CDR2 reads YYEEEE. V shed 1 base and J shed 1 base, with 8 bases lying between them. CDR3 length: 14 residues. The CDR3 loop is CASSLWDTQETQYF. In DNA form, the CDR3 reads TGTGCCAGCAGCTTGTGGGACACCCAAGAGACCCAGTACTTC.